Each of the 8 T cell receptor beta chains below was sequenced from the same sample in a study of T cell changes during pregnancy in multiple sclerosis. Clones were sequenced by immunoSEQ multiplex PCR, and TCRdb holds only the in-frame ones, with some missing. The table shows about 60,000 clones, with roughly 91% occurring only once. The sequenced sample was peripheral blood, obtained in the second trimester of pregnancy. The source of these receptors is a female donor with multiple sclerosis, enrolled in a pregnancy study.

V is TRBV5-4 and J is TRBJ1-1; the D is unclear. CDR1 and CDR2 (germline): SGHNT, YYREEE (reference sequence). The CDR3 spans 15 residues. Trimming removed 3 bases at V and 3 bases at J, with 15 bases between. The CDR3 here is CASSSRTLQDTEAFF. CDR3 nucleotide sequence: TGTGCCAGCAGCTCGAGAACTCTTCAGGACACTGAAGCTTTCTTT.

By sample share, this clone is medium-sized (0.01 to 0.1%). The chain couples TRBV4-1 to TRBJ1-5, with TRBD1 identical over 8 bases. The V segment lost 1 base and the J segment 7 bases; nucleotides outside the gene matches: 9. The CDR3 runs to 16 residues. Germline CDR1 is MGHRA and CDR2 is YSYEKL. The CDR3 sequence: CASSQGPGQGQQPQHF. The CDR3 DNA is TGCGCCAGCAGCCAAGGTCCAGGACAGGGCCAGCAGCCCCAGCATTTT.

The genes are TRBV28 and TRBJ1-6; D is possibly TRBD1 (5 bases). V shed 2 bases and J shed 9 bases, with 14 bases lying between them. Germline assignment: CDR1 MDHEN and CDR2 SYDVKM. The CDR3 totals 15 residues. For the CDR3, the DNA is TGTGCCAGCAGTTTAGGGCCCGGGGGTCGTTCACCCCTCCACTTT. It codes for CASSLGPGGRSPLHF.

The genes are TRBV28 and TRBJ2-7; 7 bases agree with TRBD1. After removal of 6 bases from V and 0 bases from J, the junction contained 8 bases not matched to a gene. Per germline, CDR1 MDHEN and CDR2 SYDVKM. This CDR3 has 15 amino acids. CDR3 sequence reads: CASRAFDRASYEQYF. DNA for the CDR3: TGTGCCAGCAGAGCCTTTGACAGGGCCTCCTACGAGCAGTACTTC.

This clone was observed once. As DNA, the CDR3 is TGTGCCAGCAGCGCACAGGGGGCTGAAAAACTGTTTTTT. The encoded protein is CASSAQGAEKLFF. The rearrangement uses TRBV7-9 and TRBJ1-4; 9 bases line up with TRBD1. Losses at the gene ends were 5 bases for V and 7 bases for J; bases not matched to a gene: 2. The CDR3 is made up of 13 amino acids. Germline CDR1 reads SEHNR; CDR2 reads FQNEAQ (reference sequence).

This chain uses TRBV6-4 with TRBJ2-3, with 11 bases fitting TRBD2. The CDR3 has 16 amino acids. CDR1 and CDR2 from the germline V gene are MRHNA and SNTAGT. With V trimmed by 3 bases and J by 0 bases, 2 bases remained unmatched. The CDR3, as DNA: TGTGCCAGCAGTGAGGCTAGCGGGGGGAGCACAGATACGCAGTATTTT. Protein: CASSEASGGSTDTQYF.

The chain is built from TRBV30 and TRBJ2-7; 8 bases line up with TRBD1. The CDR3 is 13 amino acids. V trimming: 3 bases; J trimming: 5 bases; junction bases outside the gene matches: 6. The germline V gene encodes CDR1 GTSNPN and CDR2 SVGIG (reference sequence). The CDR3 here is CAWRDRGIHEQYF. The CDR3 DNA is TGTGCCTGGAGAGACAGGGGAATTCACGAGCAGTACTTC.

This chain joins TRBV4-3 and TRBJ1-4; tentatively, D is TRBD1 (6 bases). V lost 0 bases and J 8 bases, leaving 16 bases between the germline ends. The germline V gene has CDR1 LGHNA and CDR2 YSLEER. This CDR3 is 16 amino acids long. CDR3 sequence (DNA): TGCGCCAGCAGCCAAGATCGGGCAGGGGCCGGGGAAAAACTGTTTTTT. As protein: CASSQDRAGAGEKLFF.